This section outlines one T cell receptor beta chain sequence together with its context. The sample originates from a study of blood T cell repertoires in COVID-19. In the study overall: Whether acute or convalescent, the COVID-19 samples came from the United States, Italy and Spain.

Here immunoSEQ multiplex PCR was the method, and the copy in TCRdb shows in-frame clones only, minus some. In the table there are 170,000 or so clones, around 83% of which are singletons. This CDR3 has 13 amino acids. V was shortened by 8 bases and J by 0 bases, with 10 bases between the two germline ends. Germline CDR1 GTSNPN, CDR2 SVGIG (reference sequence). The chain has TRBV30 and TRBJ1-4; D is perhaps TRBD1 (6 bases). This receptor was obtained from a woman between 70 and 85 years old with COVID-19, enrolled during active disease. Sequencing was performed on peripheral blood. The DNA of the CDR3 is TGTGCCCTAGGGGGAGCAACTAATGAAAAACTGTTTTTT. It is translated as CALGGATNEKLFF.